This TCR beta chain was documented in a study of blood T cell repertoires in COVID-19. Under the authors' procedure: Reference gene primer amplification in the assay estimated nucleated cell counts. Using immunoSEQ multiplex PCR, the repertoire was profiled, and TCRdb retains in-frame clones only, with some absent. Clone size and V and J calls were adopted from that table, with D and trimming inferred from the DNA. This table holds about 200,000 clones, roughly 85% found once. Trimming pared 1 base from V and 4 bases from J, leaving 19 bases between. Germline assignment: CDR1 SGHTA and CDR2 FQGNSA. The CDR3 is 18 amino acids.

The sequence derives from a man aged 35 to 55 who had recovered from COVID-19. The sample comprised PBMCs or T cells enriched from blood (not recorded which). The J gene is TRBJ1-4, the V gene TRBV7-2; maybe TRBD1 (5 bases). The CDR3 DNA follows: TGTGCCAGCAGCTTAGTTGCGCAGGGATCACCGAATAATGAAAAACTGTTTTTT. This translates into CASSLVAQGSPNNEKLFF.